Below are 20 T cell receptor beta chains sequenced from a single sample in a study of control samples from healthy donors and cancer patients. Repertoires were generated with immunoSEQ multiplex PCR, while TCRdb's copy carries only in-frame clones and drops some. The data contain around 110,000 clones, over 90% of them singletons. The sample consisted of blood. The receptors originated from a man under 40 in good health.

V and J are TRBV5-6 and TRBJ1-4; the D gene is possibly TRBD1 (6 bases). Germline CDR1 is SGHDT and CDR2 is YYEEEE. The CDR3 is made up of 15 amino acids. Trimming took 4 bases from V and 6 from J, leaving 16 bases between them. The CDR3 region has the DNA TGTGCCAGCAGCCAGGTGGGGGGCGTCGATGAAAAACTGTTTTTT. Its translation is CASSQVGGVDEKLFF.

Only one count was recorded for this clone. The chain links TRBV6-5 to TRBJ2-2, with D perhaps TRBD2 (7 bases). The V gene lost 8 bases and the J gene lost 2 bases, with 15 bases spanning the gap. CDR3 length: 15 amino acids. CDR1 and CDR2 (germline): MNHEY, SVGAGI. CDR3 coding DNA: TGTGCCAGCCACCGCGGGGGCCCTAACACCGGGGAGCTGTTTTTT. Protein: CASHRGGPNTGELFF.

This chain uses TRBV24-1 with TRBJ2-3; D is uncertain. This CDR3 is 15 amino acids long. With 5 bases removed from V and 2 bases from J, the gap between germline ends came to 13 bases. CDR1 and CDR2 (germline): KGHDR, SFDVKD. CDR3 sequence: CATSAAPPATDTQYF. CDR3 in DNA: TGTGCCACCAGTGCCGCGCCCCCCGCCACAGATACGCAGTATTTT.

The chain recombines TRBV19 with TRBJ2-2; TRBD1 might be the D (6 bases). The CDR3 is 14 amino acids. V was clipped by 3 bases and J by 4 bases, with 9 bases between them. CDR1 is LNHDA and CDR2 is SQIVND in the germline V gene (reference sequence). In DNA, the CDR3 is TGTGCCAGTAGTATTAGCAGGGGCACCGGGGAGCTGTTTTTT. Its translation: CASSISRGTGELFF.

The chain has TRBV9 and TRBJ1-3; possible D gene TRBD1, 5 bases. The CDR3 is 14 amino acids. The V gene lost 4 bases and the J gene lost 4 bases, with 12 bases spanning the gap. The germline gives CDR1 SGDLS, CDR2 YYNGEE. The CDR3 loop reads CASSLTGSGNTIYF. Here the CDR3 DNA reads TGTGCCAGCAGCCTAACAGGTTCAGGAAACACCATATATTTT.

The CDR3 here is CASSEALSSGGYNEQFF. The DNA for the CDR3 is TGTGCCAGCAGTGAAGCGCTTTCCAGCGGGGGTTACAATGAGCAGTTCTTC. The J gene is TRBJ2-1, the V gene TRBV2, with 8 nucleotides matching TRBD2. V gave up 0 bases and J gave up 4 bases; unmatched junction bases: 8. The CDR3 has 17 amino acids. From germline, CDR1 is SNHLY and CDR2 FYNNEI.

This clone was observed a single time. The chain has TRBV18 and TRBJ2-5, with TRBD2 identical over 8 bases. In germline, CDR1 is KGHSH, CDR2 LQKENI. V was pared by 0 bases and J by 4 bases, with 7 bases of the junction left unmatched. The CDR3 sequence is 16 residues long. The CDR3 region has the DNA TGTGCCAGCTCACCACCGGGAGCGGGGGTAGGAGAGACCCAGTACTTC. Its protein product is CASSPPGAGVGETQYF.

V usage is TRBV6-6 and J usage is TRBJ1-1; a weak D match, TRBD1 (6 bases). Trimming took 7 bases from V and 11 from J, leaving 17 bases between them. This CDR3 comprises 12 residues. CDR1 is MNHNY, CDR2 SVGAGI, per germline (reference sequence). CDR3 sequence reads: CASTADRPVAFF. The DNA for the CDR3 is TGTGCCAGCACCGCGGACAGACCGGTTGCTTTCTTT.

The V call is TRBV30, the J call TRBJ1-6; TRBD1 aligns across 10 bases. V shed 3 bases and J 7 bases; nucleotides not matched to a gene: 12. Germline V lookup: CDR1 GTSNPN, CDR2 SVGIG (reference sequence). The CDR3 extends over 17 amino acids. The CDR3 sequence is CAWSRDRGSLGNSPLHF. The CDR3 DNA reads as TGTGCCTGGAGCCGGGACAGGGGCTCCCTGGGGAATTCACCCCTCCACTTT.

J is TRBJ1-6 and V is TRBV6-1; 7 nucleotides line up with TRBD1. The CDR3 sequence is 18 residues long. The V segment lost 0 bases and the J segment 8 bases; nucleotides outside the gene matches: 13. CDR1 MNHNS and CDR2 SASEGT come from the germline V gene. The CDR3 bases are TGTGCCAGCAGTGAAGCAGGGTGGGAGGGGGCGAACCATTCACCCCTCCACTTT. Translating it yields CASSEAGWEGANHSPLHF.

This rearrangement joins TRBV2 to TRBJ2-3; D is tentatively TRBD1 or TRBD2 (6 bases each). The germline CDR1 and CDR2 sequences are SNHLY and FYNNEI. CDR3 length equals 14 residues. V dropped 1 base and J dropped 8 bases, with 13 bases sitting between them. This CDR3 reads CASSEEGGRATQYF. CDR3 DNA sequence: TGTGCCAGCAGTGAAGAGGGGGGCCGGGCTACGCAGTATTTT.

The gene calls are TRBV13 and TRBJ2-1; the D call may be TRBD1 or TRBD2 (5 bases each). This CDR3 is 13 amino acids long. Germline V lookup: CDR1 PRHDT, CDR2 FYEKMQ (reference sequence). V was shortened by 4 bases and J by 8 bases, with 12 bases between the two germline ends. The CDR3 loop is CASSSRGRYEQFF. CDR3 nucleotide sequence: TGTGCCAGCAGCTCCCGGGGCCGCTATGAGCAGTTCTTC.

V is TRBV5-1 and J is TRBJ2-5; D gene ambiguous. From germline, CDR1 is SGHRS and CDR2 YFSETQ. The CDR3 contains 15 residues. V was trimmed by 0 bases and J by 2 bases, leaving 11 bases between them. The CDR3 nucleotides read TGCGCCAGCAGCTTGGTTAACAGAAAACAAGAGACCCAGTACTTC. Amino acids: CASSLVNRKQETQYF.

The rearrangement links TRBV4-2 to TRBJ1-1; the D is unclear. The CDR3 covers 17 residues. Germline loops: CDR1 LGHNA, CDR2 YNFKEQ. The germline V and J ends were trimmed by 1 base and 4 bases, with 19 bases remaining between them. The CDR3 spells CASSQGATGKGGTEAFF. For the CDR3, the DNA is TGTGCCAGCAGCCAAGGGGCGACCGGGAAGGGAGGCACTGAAGCTTTCTTT.

The chain is built from TRBV6-5 and TRBJ1-3; tentatively, D is TRBD1 (5 bases). The germline gives CDR1 MNHEY, CDR2 SVGAGI. V lost 6 bases and J lost 6, with 15 bases in between. The CDR3 extends over 14 amino acids. The CDR3 sequence is CASSSGGVINTIYF. CDR3 in DNA: TGTGCCAGCAGCTCTGGGGGGGTAATAAACACCATATATTTT.

The rearrangement joins TRBV18 to TRBJ2-1; no reliable D call. The germline CDR1 and CDR2 sequences are KGHSH and LQKENI. The CDR3 spans 18 residues. V dropped 6 bases and J dropped 0 bases, with 21 bases sitting between them. The CDR3 protein is CASSPKAASRSSYNEQFF. In nucleotides, the CDR3 is TGTGCCAGCTCTCCAAAAGCAGCTTCCAGGAGCTCCTACAATGAGCAGTTCTTC.

This clone was counted once. The V call is TRBV19, the J call TRBJ2-2; D remains ambiguous. The length of the CDR3 is 13 residues. Trimming took 7 bases from V and 1 from J, leaving 7 bases between them. Germline values: CDR1 LNHDA, CDR2 SQIVND (reference sequence). The CDR3 sequence is CASNGRNTGELFF. CDR3 DNA sequence: TGTGCCAGTAATGGCAGGAACACCGGGGAGCTGTTTTTT.

CDR3 protein: CASSLESGHNEQFF. CDR3 coding DNA: TGTGCCAGCAGCTTAGAAAGCGGGCACAATGAGCAGTTCTTC. The J gene is TRBJ2-1, the V gene TRBV11-2, with a tentative D call TRBD2 (6 bases). V was trimmed by 0 bases and J by 5 bases, leaving 8 bases between them. The V gene's germline CDR1 is SGHAT and CDR2 FQNNGV. The length of the CDR3 is 14 residues. Full variable domain (missing parts from reference TRBV11-2 and TRBJ2-1): EAGVAQSPRYKIIEKRQSVAFWCNPISGHATLYWYQQILGQGPKLLIQFQNNGVVDDSQLPKDRFSAERLKGVDSTLKIQPAKLEDSAVYLCASSLESGHNEQFFGPGTRLTVL.

The J gene is TRBJ1-4, the V gene TRBV5-1; weak D call: TRBD1 (5 bases). V was pared by 4 bases and J by 4 bases, with 11 bases between. This CDR3 has 14 residues. The germline V gene has CDR1 SGHRS and CDR2 YFSETQ. CDR3 sequence reads: CASSPGTYNEKLFF. The CDR3 DNA reads TGCGCCAGCAGCCCCGGGACCTATAATGAAAAACTGTTTTTT.

CDR3 in amino acids: CASSPGGSDEQYF. The CDR3 DNA reads as TGTGCCAGCTCCCCCGGGGGGTCAGACGAGCAGTACTTC. The chain links TRBV5-4 to TRBJ2-7; 7 bases are shared with TRBD2. Germline-derived CDR1 and CDR2 are SGHNT and YYREEE (reference sequence). J gave up 5 bases and V 7 bases, and 9 bases lay outside the gene matches. This CDR3 spans 13 amino acids.